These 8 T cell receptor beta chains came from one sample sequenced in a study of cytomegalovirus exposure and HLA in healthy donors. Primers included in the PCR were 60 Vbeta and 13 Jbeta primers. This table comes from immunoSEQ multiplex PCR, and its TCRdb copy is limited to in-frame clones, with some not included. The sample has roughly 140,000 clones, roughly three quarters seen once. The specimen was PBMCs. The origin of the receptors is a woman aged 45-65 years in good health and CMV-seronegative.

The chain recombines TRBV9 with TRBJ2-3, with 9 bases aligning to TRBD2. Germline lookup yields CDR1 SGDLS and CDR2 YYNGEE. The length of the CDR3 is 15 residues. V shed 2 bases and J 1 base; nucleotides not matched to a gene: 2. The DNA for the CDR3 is TGTGCCAGCAGCGTGGGACTAGCAGGCACAGATACGCAGTATTTT. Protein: CASSVGLAGTDTQYF.

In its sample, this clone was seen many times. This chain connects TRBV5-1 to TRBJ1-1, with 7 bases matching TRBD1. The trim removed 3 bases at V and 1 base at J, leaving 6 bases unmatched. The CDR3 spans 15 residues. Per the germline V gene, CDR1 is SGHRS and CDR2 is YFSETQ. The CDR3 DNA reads TGCGCCAGCAGCTACACCGGGACAGAGAACACTGAAGCTTTCTTT. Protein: CASSYTGTENTEAFF.

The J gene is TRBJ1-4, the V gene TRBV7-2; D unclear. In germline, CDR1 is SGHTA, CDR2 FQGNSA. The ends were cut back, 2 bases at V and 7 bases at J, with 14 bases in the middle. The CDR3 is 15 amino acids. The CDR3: CASSLSARAGEKLFF. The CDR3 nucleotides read TGTGCCAGCAGCTTATCCGCGAGGGCCGGTGAAAAACTGTTTTTT.

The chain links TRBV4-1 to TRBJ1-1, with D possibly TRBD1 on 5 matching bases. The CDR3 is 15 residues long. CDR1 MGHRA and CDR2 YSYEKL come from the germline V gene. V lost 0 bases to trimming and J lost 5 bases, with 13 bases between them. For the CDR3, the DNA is TGCGCCAGCAGCCAAGATCGGGGGGTAAAGACTGAAGCTTTCTTT. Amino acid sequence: CASSQDRGVKTEAFF.

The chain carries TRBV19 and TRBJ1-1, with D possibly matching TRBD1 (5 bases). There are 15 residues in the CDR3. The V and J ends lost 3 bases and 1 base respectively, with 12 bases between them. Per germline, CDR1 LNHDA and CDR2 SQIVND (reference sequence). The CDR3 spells CASSIADTSNTEAFF. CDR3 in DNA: TGTGCCAGTAGTATTGCGGACACATCGAACACTGAAGCTTTCTTT.

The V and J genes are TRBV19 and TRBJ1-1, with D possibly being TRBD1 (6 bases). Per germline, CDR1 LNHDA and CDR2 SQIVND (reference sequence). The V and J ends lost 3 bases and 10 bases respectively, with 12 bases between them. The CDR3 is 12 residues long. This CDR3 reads CASSITGRGAFF. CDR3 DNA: TGTGCCAGTAGTATTACTGGCAGGGGAGCTTTCTTT. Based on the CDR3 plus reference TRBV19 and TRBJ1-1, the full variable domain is DGGITQSPKYLFRKEGQNVTLSCEQNLNHDAMYWYRQDPGQGLRLIYYSQIVNDFQKGDIAEGYSVSREKKESFPLTVTSAQKNPTAFYLCASSITGRGAFFGQGTRLTVV.

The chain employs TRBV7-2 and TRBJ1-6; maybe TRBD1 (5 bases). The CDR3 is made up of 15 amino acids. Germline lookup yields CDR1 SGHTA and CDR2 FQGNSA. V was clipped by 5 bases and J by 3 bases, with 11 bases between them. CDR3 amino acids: CASSPRQGYNSPLHF. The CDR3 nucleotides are TGTGCCAGCAGCCCCCGGCAGGGCTATAATTCACCCCTCCACTTT. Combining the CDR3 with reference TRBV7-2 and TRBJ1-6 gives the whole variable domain GAGVSQSPSNKVTEKGKDVELRCDPISGHTALYWYRQSLGQGLEFLIYFQGNSAPDKSGLPSDRFSAERTGGSVSTLTIQRTQQEDSAVYLCASSPRQGYNSPLHFGNGTRLTVT.

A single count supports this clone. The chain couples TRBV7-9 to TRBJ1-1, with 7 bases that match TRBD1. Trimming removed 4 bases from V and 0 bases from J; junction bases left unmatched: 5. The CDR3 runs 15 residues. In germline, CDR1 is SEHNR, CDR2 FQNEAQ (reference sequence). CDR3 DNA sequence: TGTGCCAGCAGCTCCCGTCAGGGGGTGAACACTGAAGCTTTCTTT. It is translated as CASSSRQGVNTEAFF.